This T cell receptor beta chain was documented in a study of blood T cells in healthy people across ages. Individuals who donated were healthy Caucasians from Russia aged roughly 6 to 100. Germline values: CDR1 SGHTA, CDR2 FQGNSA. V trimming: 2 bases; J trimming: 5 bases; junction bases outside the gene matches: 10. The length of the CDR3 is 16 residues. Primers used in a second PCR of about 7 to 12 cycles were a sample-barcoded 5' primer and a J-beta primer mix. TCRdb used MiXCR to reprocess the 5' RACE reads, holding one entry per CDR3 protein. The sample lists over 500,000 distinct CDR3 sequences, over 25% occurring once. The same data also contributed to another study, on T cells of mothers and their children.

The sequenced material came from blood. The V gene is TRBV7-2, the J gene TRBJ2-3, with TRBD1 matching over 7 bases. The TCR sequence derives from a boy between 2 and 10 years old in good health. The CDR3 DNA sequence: TGTGCCAGCAGCTTAAGAATGGTAGGGGGCATAGATACGCAGTATTTT. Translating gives CASSLRMVGGIDTQYF.